The 20 T cell receptor beta chains below all came from one sample that was sequenced in a study of identical twins. TCRdb reprocessed the 5' RACE reads via MiXCR and lists one record per CDR3 protein. The data contain 640,000 or so distinct CDR3 sequences, 5.5% to 6.5% of them singletons. Sample: naive T cells sorted from blood. These receptors came from a man between 18 and 35 years old in good health.

The V and J genes are TRBV6-5 and TRBJ1-6, with no clear D. Trimming stripped 0 bases from V and 0 bases from J, with 9 bases between. Germline V gene sequence: CDR1 MNHEY, CDR2 SVGAGI. This CDR3 contains 17 residues. Here the CDR3 reads CASSYSARGSYNSPLHF. Written as DNA, the CDR3 is TGTGCCAGCAGTTACTCCGCGCGGGGCTCCTATAATTCACCCCTCCACTTT.

This chain connects TRBV5-5 to TRBJ2-2, with D perhaps being TRBD1 or TRBD2 (5 bases each). The germline gives CDR1 SGHKS, CDR2 YYEKEE (reference sequence). Trimming pared 6 bases from V and 1 base from J, leaving 19 bases between. This CDR3 spans 17 amino acids. This CDR3 reads CASTLGWGTVNTGELFF. The CDR3 DNA follows: TGTGCCAGCACCCTTGGTTGGGGGACGGTGAACACCGGGGAGCTGTTTTTT.

In DNA, the CDR3 is TGTGCCAGCAGCTTAGTTAGCGCGAGCTCCTACGAGCAGTACTTC. Its translation: CASSLVSASSYEQYF. This chain links TRBV7-2 with TRBJ2-7; D may be TRBD2 (5 bases). The CDR3 totals 15 residues. The germline V and J ends were trimmed by 1 base and 0 bases, with 10 bases remaining between them. Germline V CDR1 and CDR2: SGHTA, FQGNSA.

This clonotype was observed many times. The chain uses TRBV20-1 and TRBJ1-1; a possible D gene is TRBD1 (5 bases). The V and J ends lost 1 base and 5 bases respectively, with 11 bases between them. This CDR3 spans 13 amino acids. Germline assignment: CDR1 DFQATT and CDR2 SNEGSKA (reference sequence). CDR3 residues: CSARGGGSTEAFF. CDR3 nucleotide sequence: TGCAGTGCTAGAGGGGGCGGTTCGACTGAAGCTTTCTTT.

This clonotype was recorded a few times. The CDR3 region is CSVVDGANYEQYF. CDR3 DNA: TGCAGCGTTGTAGATGGAGCCAACTACGAGCAGTACTTC. This chain connects TRBV29-1 to TRBJ2-7; no clear D. The CDR3 consists of 13 residues. V was pared by 4 bases and J by 3 bases, with 13 bases between. Germline V lookup: CDR1 SQVTM, CDR2 ANQGSEA.

This clonotype was recorded many times. The chain is built from TRBV29-1 and TRBJ2-5, with TRBD2 matching 10 bases. The CDR3 is 16 amino acids. From germline, CDR1 is SQVTM and CDR2 ANQGSEA. The J segment lost 2 bases and the V segment lost 5 bases, leaving 11 bases of the junction unmatched. CDR3 bases: TGCAGCGTTCCTAAACCGACTAGCGGGCAGCAAGAGACCCAGTACTTC. Translating it yields CSVPKPTSGQQETQYF.

This clonotype was observed many times. This chain uses TRBV21-1 with TRBJ2-7. TRBV21-1 is designated a pseudogene. This CDR3 has 11 amino acids. The CDR3 region has the DNA TGTGCCAGCAGCATCTCCTACGAGCAGTACGTC. Protein sequence: CASSISYEQYV.

V usage is TRBV20-1 and J usage is TRBJ2-3; TRBD1 matches at 10 bases. The CDR3 extends over 15 amino acids. CDR1 DFQATT and CDR2 SNEGSKA come from the germline V gene (reference sequence). V lost 1 base to trimming and J lost 3 bases; unmatched junction nucleotides: 4. For the CDR3, the DNA is TGCAGTGCTAGAGGACAGGGGGCAGGGACAGATACGCAGTATTTT. As protein: CSARGQGAGTDTQYF.

There are a few counts of this clonotype. Relative to the germline gene, one junction end is altered; a read error may explain this. The CDR3 reads CASSPNPQQTQYF. The CDR3 DNA sequence: TGTGCCAGCAGTCCCAACCCCCAACAGACCCAGTACTTC. The V call is TRBV14, the J call TRBJ2-5; D is unclear. The germline gives CDR1 SGHDN, CDR2 FVKESK. The CDR3 sequence is 13 residues long.

This clonotype was seen repeatedly, ten times or more. This chain links TRBV20-1 with TRBJ2-1; 9 bases fit TRBD2. The V gene end was trimmed by 1 base and the J gene end by 4 bases; junction bases not matched to a gene: 14. The CDR3 is made up of 18 amino acids. Germline values: CDR1 DFQATT, CDR2 SNEGSKA (reference sequence). The CDR3 sequence is CSARAPRMGREGYNEQFF. The CDR3 DNA sequence: TGCAGTGCTAGAGCCCCTCGGATGGGGCGGGAGGGTTACAATGAGCAGTTCTTC.

The chain employs TRBV24-1 and TRBJ1-1, with a weak D call TRBD1 (6 bases). The CDR3 is 15 residues long. Germline values: CDR1 KGHDR, CDR2 SFDVKD. The V gene lost 3 bases and the J gene lost 2 bases, with 12 bases spanning the gap. The CDR3 sequence: CATSDPRTANTEAFF. The CDR3 DNA reads TGTGCCACCAGTGATCCACGGACAGCCAACACTGAAGCTTTCTTT.

This clonotype occurred many times. The chain couples TRBV24-1 to TRBJ2-2; no clear D gene. The V end lost 4 bases, the J end lost 9 bases, and 11 bases lay between the germline ends. Germline CDR1 is KGHDR and CDR2 is SFDVKD. There are 13 residues in the CDR3. The CDR3 loop is CATSDDPTRELFF. CDR3 sequence (DNA): TGTGCCACCAGTGACGACCCAACACGGGAGCTGTTTTTT.

The sample holds many counts of this clonotype. This chain links TRBV12-3 or TRBV12-4 with TRBJ2-2; possibly TRBD1 for D (6 bases). V gave up 9 bases and J gave up 5 bases, with 16 bases separating them. There are 14 residues in the CDR3. CDR3 sequence reads: CASTGRPGTGELFF. CDR3 DNA sequence: TGTGCCAGTACAGGGCGGCCCGGAACCGGGGAGCTGTTTTTT.

This clonotype was seen repeatedly, ten times or more. The CDR3 DNA is TGCGCCAGCAGCCAAAGACAGGGGGCCTACGAGCAGTACGTC. This encodes CASSQRQGAYEQYV. The chain has TRBV4-1 and TRBJ2-7; TRBD1 matches 9 bases. V gave up 2 bases and J gave up 2 bases; unmatched junction bases: 1. The CDR3 sequence is 14 residues long. The germline V gene has CDR1 MGHRA and CDR2 YSYEKL.

This clonotype has at least ten counts. This chain uses TRBV5-6 with TRBJ1-6; possible D gene TRBD1, 5 bases. Per germline, CDR1 SGHDT and CDR2 YYEEEE. With 2 bases removed from V and 5 bases from J, the gap between germline ends came to 14 bases. The CDR3 totals 16 residues. The DNA for the CDR3 is TGTGCCAGCAGCTTACTGAGGTCCAGGGATAATTCACCCCTCCACTTT. It encodes CASSLLRSRDNSPLHF.

This clonotype showed up many times. V usage is TRBV4-2 and J usage is TRBJ2-2, with 7 bases aligning to TRBD2. In germline, CDR1 is LGHNA, CDR2 YNFKEQ. After removal of 0 bases from V and 1 base from J, the junction contained 5 bases not matched to a gene. This CDR3 has 17 residues. The CDR3 DNA reads TGTGCCAGCAGCCAAGATTGGGCTAGCGGGAACACCGGGGAGCTGTTTTTT. As protein: CASSQDWASGNTGELFF.

This chain connects TRBV10-3 to TRBJ2-2, with D perhaps given as TRBD1 or TRBD2 (5 bases each). Trimming cost V 6 bases and J 3 bases, with 11 bases left between them. CDR3 length equals 14 residues. Germline lookup yields CDR1 ENHRY and CDR2 SYGVKD. The CDR3 sequence: CAIRAGTDTGELFF. CDR3 coding DNA: TGTGCCATCAGGGCCGGGACCGACACCGGGGAGCTGTTTTTT.

The table lists this clonotype with many counts. The chain joins TRBV27 to TRBJ2-1; no definite D call. Germline CDR1 MNHEY, CDR2 SMNVEV (reference sequence). The germline V and J ends were trimmed by 8 bases and 7 bases, with 15 bases remaining between them. The CDR3 is 13 residues long. CDR3 DNA sequence: TGTGCCAGCCCGAGGACGAGAAGAAATGAGCAGTTCTTC. As protein: CASPRTRRNEQFF.

The table lists this clonotype with a few counts. The J gene is TRBJ1-3, the V gene TRBV20-1, with D perhaps TRBD1 (5 bases). The CDR3 is 13 residues long. Germline V gene sequence: CDR1 DFQATT, CDR2 SNEGSKA (reference sequence). Trimming removed 5 bases at V and 4 bases at J, with 12 bases between. Here the CDR3 reads CSARVQAGNTIYF. Written as DNA, the CDR3 is TGCAGTGCTCGCGTACAGGCGGGAAACACCATATATTTT.

The chain uses TRBV5-1 and TRBJ2-3; 8 nucleotides align to TRBD2. The CDR3 sequence is 16 residues long. CDR1 is SGHRS, CDR2 YFSETQ, per germline. The junction had 12 bases not matched to a gene; V was cut back by 4 bases and J by 5 bases. CDR3: CASSAWTSRLGDTQYF. In DNA form, the CDR3 reads TGCGCCAGCAGCGCCTGGACTAGCCGGCTCGGAGATACGCAGTATTTT.